Detailed here is one T cell receptor (beta chain). The CDR3 totals 15 residues. Germline CDR1 is SGHTA and CDR2 is FQGNSA. The V and J ends lost 0 bases and 4 bases, in that order; junction bases with no gene match: 1. Study processing details: Estimates of nucleated cell counts were drawn from the amplification of reference gene primers. Assay used: immunoSEQ multiplex PCR; TCRdb lists only in-frame clones, some missing. Clone size and the V and J calls come from that table; the DNA yielded D and trimming. The sample contains 300,000 or so clones, around four fifths of which appear only once. The data were taken from a study of blood T cell repertoires in COVID-19. Across the study: Samples of COVID-19 (acute and convalescent) were obtained from the United States, Italy and Spain. T cells, B-cell-depleted T cells, or PBMCs supplied cDNA or gDNA.

The J gene is TRBJ2-3, the V gene TRBV7-2; 10 nucleotides match TRBD1. The specimen sequenced was peripheral blood. This clonotype was obtained from a woman aged 50 to 60 with acute or convalescent COVID-19. CDR3 in amino acids: CASSLAGTGADTQYF. In nucleotides, the CDR3 is TGTGCCAGCAGCTTAGCAGGGACAGGGGCAGATACGCAGTATTTT.